These 10 T cell receptor beta chains were sequenced from one sample in a study of T cells after posttransplantation cyclophosphamide. Clones were read by immunoSEQ multiplex PCR, and TCRdb kept only the in-frame ones, dropping some. The data show about 22,000 clones, about 89% seen once. Control samples came 1 year after myeloablative marrow transplants with methotrexate plus calcineurin inhibitor. The input for sequencing was PBMCs, taken after an allogeneic stem cell transplant with a calcineurin inhibitor and methotrexate. Receptors were obtained from a female patient aged 50-65 years who received an allogeneic stem cell transplant from an unrelated donor, was CMV-positive, and had chronic GVHD only. Some T cells may arise from the graft donor.

The V and J genes are TRBV5-4 and TRBJ1-1; D possibly corresponds to TRBD1 (6 bases). Trimming stripped 1 base from V and 5 bases from J, with 15 bases between. Germline V gene sequence: CDR1 SGHNT, CDR2 YYREEE (reference sequence). This CDR3 comprises 15 residues. CDR3 DNA: TGTGCCAGCAGCTTGCGGGGGGCCGGTAGAACTGAAGCTTTCTTT. Translating gives CASSLRGAGRTEAFF.

V is TRBV27 and J is TRBJ2-7, with no clear D. The CDR3 runs 13 residues. V was shortened by 6 bases and J by 0 bases, with 9 bases between the two germline ends. The germline gives CDR1 MNHEY, CDR2 SMNVEV (reference sequence). CDR3 protein: CASRGSASYEQYF. As DNA, the CDR3 is TGTGCCAGCAGGGGCTCGGCCTCCTACGAGCAGTACTTC.

The rearrangement links TRBV9 to TRBJ1-1, with 12 bases fitting TRBD1. The ends lost 6 bases at V and 8 bases at J; junction bases unmatched: 2. The germline gives CDR1 SGDLS, CDR2 YYNGEE. The CDR3 is 12 residues long. The chain's CDR3 is CASTGTGGEAFF. CDR3 in DNA: TGTGCCAGCACTGGGACAGGGGGCGAAGCTTTCTTT. Full variable domain (rest looked up from reference TRBV9 and TRBJ1-1): DSGVTQTPKHLITATGQRVTLRCSPRSGDLSVYWYQQSLDQGLQFLIQYYNGEERAKGNILERFSAQQFPDLHSELNLSSLELGDSALYFCASTGTGGEAFFGQGTRLTVV.

The V call is TRBV2, the J call TRBJ1-2; 8 bases map to TRBD1. Germline CDR1 is SNHLY and CDR2 is FYNNEI. This CDR3 contains 13 residues. Trimming cost V 6 bases and J 5 bases; bases outside gene matches: 5. In DNA form, the CDR3 reads TGTGCCAGCAGCCTTGGGACAGGTTATGGCTACACCTTC. Amino acid sequence: CASSLGTGYGYTF.

The gene calls are TRBV5-1 and TRBJ2-1; 8 bases align to TRBD1. The germline gives CDR1 SGHRS, CDR2 YFSETQ. The CDR3 is 14 amino acids. After removal of 4 bases from V and 7 bases from J, the junction contained 7 bases not matched to a gene. CDR3 DNA: TGCGCCAGCAGCCCCGACAGGGGCGGGAATGAGCAGTTCTTC. Translated: CASSPDRGGNEQFF. Filled out from reference TRBV5-1 and TRBJ2-1, the complete variable domain reads KAGVTQTPRYLIKTRGQQVTLSCSPISGHRSVSWYQQTPGQGLQFLFEYFSETQRNKGNFPGRFSGRQFSNSRSEMNVSTLELGDSALYLCASSPDRGGNEQFFGPGTRLTVL.

This rearrangement joins TRBV7-9 to TRBJ2-7; 9 bases fit TRBD1. V was pared by 6 bases and J by 1 base, with 7 bases of the junction left unmatched. Germline V gene sequence: CDR1 SEHNR, CDR2 FQNEAQ (reference sequence). The CDR3 consists of 15 residues. DNA for the CDR3: TGTGCCAGCAGTTACGGGACAGGGATTTCCTACGAGCAGTACTTC. Encoded protein: CASSYGTGISYEQYF.

This clone was seen a single time. V gene TRBV9 combines with J gene TRBJ2-3, with D unresolved. The V end lost 0 bases, the J end lost 10 bases, and 9 bases lay between the germline ends. The CDR3 loop spans 12 amino acids. Germline loops: CDR1 SGDLS, CDR2 YYNGEE. The DNA for the CDR3 is TGTGCCAGCAGCGTAGATCGAACGGCGCAGTATTTT. It specifies CASSVDRTAQYF. Together with reference TRBV9 and TRBJ2-3, the CDR3 gives the full variable domain: DSGVTQTPKHLITATGQRVTLRCSPRSGDLSVYWYQQSLDQGLQFLIQYYNGEERAKGNILERFSAQQFPDLHSELNLSSLELGDSALYFCASSVDRTAQYFGPGTRLTVL.

The chain uses TRBV4-1 and TRBJ1-2; TRBD1 matches 8 bases. The CDR3 covers 16 residues. V shed 4 bases and J 8 bases; nucleotides not matched to a gene: 15. The germline V gene encodes CDR1 MGHRA and CDR2 YSYEKL. The CDR3 nucleotides are TGCGCCAGCAGCCCAACACCCGGACAGGGAATGGGCGGCTACACCTTC. It is translated as CASSPTPGQGMGGYTF.

The gene calls are TRBV4-3 and TRBJ2-3, with unresolved D. The CDR3 is 13 amino acids. Germline CDR1 is LGHNA and CDR2 is YSLEER. Between the trimmed V and J ends, which lost 0 bases and 4 bases, there was a span of 5 bases. The chain's CDR3 is CASSQESPDTQYF. The DNA of the CDR3 is TGCGCCAGCAGCCAAGAGAGCCCAGATACGCAGTATTTT.

The rearrangement uses TRBV4-2 and TRBJ2-3; D is perhaps TRBD2 (7 bases). Trimming took 0 bases from V and 4 from J, leaving 17 bases between them. CDR1 LGHNA and CDR2 YNFKEQ come from the germline V gene. The CDR3 is made up of 17 amino acids. In DNA, the CDR3 is TGTGCCAGCAGCCAAGACCGAGCGGGACACGTAGCAGATACGCAGTATTTT. Its protein product is CASSQDRAGHVADTQYF.